The present T cell receptor beta chain was sequenced within a study of early T cells in non-severe SARS-CoV-2 infection. CDR3 size: 8 residues. CDR1 is SGHAT, CDR2 FQNNGV, per germline. This clonotype showed up many times. A read error may produce the germline difference seen at one junction end. Unique molecular identifiers were affixed to single, distinct cDNA molecules. One entry per CDR3 protein results from TCRdb running MiXCR on the 5' RACE reads. This table has some 77,000 distinct CDR3 sequences, roughly 4.7% appearing once. Material: whole blood, obtained at baseline. The TCR sequence derives from an adult who was a healthcare worker with PCR-confirmed SARS-CoV-2 infection or an uninfected control (not recorded which). The V gene is TRBV11-2, the J gene TRBJ2-7; D perhaps matches TRBD2 (5 bases). This CDR3 is CASSLREF. Written as DNA, the CDR3 is TGTGCCAGCAGCTTACGGGAATTC.